A single sample gave rise to the 13 T cell receptor beta chains below, sequenced in a study of lymphopenia after photon versus proton radiotherapy. TCRdb's copy holds only in-frame clones and misses some; the assay was immunoSEQ multiplex PCR. The sample has about 20,000 clones, about 83% seen once. Sequenced here: peripheral blood, sampled from a patient treated with photon-based radiotherapy. These receptors were obtained from a woman aged 50 to 60 with pancreatic cancer.

The chain joins TRBV5-1 to TRBJ2-7, with 8 bases fitting TRBD1. Unmatched junction bases numbered 9, after V lost 5 bases and J lost 5 bases. The CDR3 length is 14 residues. Germline V gives CDR1 SGHRS, CDR2 YFSETQ. Here the CDR3 DNA reads TGCGCCAGCAGAAACGACAGGGGAGCGAACGAGCAGTACTTC. It specifies CASRNDRGANEQYF.

The V and J genes are TRBV28 and TRBJ2-1; D unresolved. Trimming pared 6 bases from V and 0 bases from J, leaving 9 bases between. CDR3 length: 14 amino acids. CDR1 is MDHEN, CDR2 SYDVKM, per germline. CDR3 sequence (DNA): TGTGCCAGCAGCCACCGGAGCTCCTACAATGAGCAGTTCTTC. The encoded protein is CASSHRSSYNEQFF.

The chain recombines TRBV29-1 with TRBJ1-2; the D is unclear. V lost 6 bases to trimming and J lost 0 bases, with 14 bases between them. CDR1 and CDR2 (germline): SQVTM, ANQGSEA. The CDR3 is 14 amino acids. CDR3 in DNA: TGCAGCGTCCAAGCCAGAGTTACTAACTATGGCTACACCTTC. This translates into CSVQARVTNYGYTF. Based on the CDR3 plus reference TRBV29-1 and TRBJ1-2, the full variable domain is SAVISQKPSRDICQRGTSLTIQCQVDSQVTMMFWYRQQPGQSLTLIATANQGSEATYESGFVIDKFPISRPNLTFSTLTVSNMSPEDSSIYLCSVQARVTNYGYTFGSGTRLTVV.

The chain recombines TRBV27 with TRBJ2-5; D uncertain. The CDR3 covers 13 residues. With 10 bases removed from V and 5 bases from J, the gap between germline ends came to 17 bases. The germline V gene encodes CDR1 MNHEY and CDR2 SMNVEV (reference sequence). The CDR3 DNA is TGTGCCACCCAGGACCTCCTAGGGGAGACCCAGTACTTC. Translated: CATQDLLGETQYF.

The rearrangement joins TRBV10-3 to TRBJ2-7; the D gene is possibly TRBD1 (5 bases). This CDR3 contains 15 residues. Trimming left V 0 bases short and J 4 bases short, with 13 bases between. Germline V gives CDR1 ENHRY, CDR2 SYGVKD. The CDR3 DNA reads as TGTGCCATCAGTGAGTCCCCCACCCAGGGATACGAGCAGTACTTC. Amino acid sequence: CAISESPTQGYEQYF.

V is TRBV6-6 and J is TRBJ2-2; 7 bases fit TRBD2. Per germline, CDR1 MNHNY and CDR2 SVGAGI (reference sequence). The CDR3 is made up of 15 amino acids. V trimming: 10 bases; J trimming: 1 base; junction bases outside the gene matches: 9. The CDR3 is CATLDWGGNTGELFF. The CDR3 DNA is TGTGCCACCCTTGATTGGGGGGGGAACACCGGGGAGCTGTTTTTT.

The rearrangement links TRBV5-1 to TRBJ2-1, with D tentatively TRBD1 (6 bases). The CDR3 length is 14 residues. CDR1 and CDR2 (germline): SGHRS, YFSETQ. With 0 bases removed from V and 2 bases from J, the gap between germline ends came to 6 bases. CDR3 residues: CASSLGQAYNEQFF. CDR3 bases: TGCGCCAGCAGCTTGGGACAGGCCTACAATGAGCAGTTCTTC. Full variable domain (remainder filled in from reference TRBV5-1 and TRBJ2-1): KAGVTQTPRYLIKTRGQQVTLSCSPISGHRSVSWYQQTPGQGLQFLFEYFSETQRNKGNFPGRFSGRQFSNSRSEMNVSTLELGDSALYLCASSLGQAYNEQFFGPGTRLTVL.

The V gene is TRBV6-4, the J gene TRBJ1-1; D unresolved. The germline gives CDR1 MRHNA, CDR2 SNTAGT. The V and J ends lost 6 bases and 0 bases respectively, with 8 bases between them. This CDR3 comprises 13 residues. CDR3: CASRLTLNTEAFF. CDR3 in DNA: TGTGCCAGCAGACTCACACTGAACACTGAAGCTTTCTTT.

V and J are TRBV28 and TRBJ2-2; D unresolved. Germline CDR1 reads MDHEN; CDR2 reads SYDVKM. Between the trimmed V and J ends, which lost 5 bases and 6 bases, there was a span of 7 bases. CDR3 length: 12 residues. The CDR3 reads CASSEVAGELFF. CDR3 nucleotide sequence: TGTGCCAGCAGTGAGGTCGCCGGGGAGCTGTTTTTT.

This sequence joins TRBV5-6 and TRBJ2-7; 7 nucleotides agree with TRBD1. CDR1 and CDR2 (germline): SGHDT, YYEEEE. The CDR3 runs 15 residues. Trimming removed 4 bases from V and 6 bases from J; junction bases left unmatched: 13. The CDR3 reads CASSGRLTGSGEQYF. Written as DNA, the CDR3 is TGTGCCAGCAGCGGCAGATTGACAGGGTCGGGCGAGCAGTACTTC.

This chain uses TRBV5-5 with TRBJ1-1; no definite D call. V lost 6 bases and J lost 8, with 20 bases in between. CDR1 and CDR2 (germline): SGHKS, YYEKEE (reference sequence). The length of the CDR3 is 14 residues. CDR3: CASNPRPPPEEAFF. The DNA for the CDR3 is TGTGCCAGCAACCCACGGCCGCCTCCCGAAGAAGCTTTCTTT.

The rearrangement uses TRBV9 and TRBJ2-5; D might be TRBD1 or TRBD2, each matching 5 bases. Per germline, CDR1 SGDLS and CDR2 YYNGEE. V was shortened by 3 bases and J by 5 bases, with 11 bases between the two germline ends. This CDR3 has 13 residues. The CDR3 DNA reads as TGTGCCAGCAGCGCCCCGGGACGGGAGACCCAGTACTTC. It specifies CASSAPGRETQYF.

The gene calls are TRBV28 and TRBJ1-2; 7 bases are shared with TRBD1. The junction had 9 bases not matched to a gene; V was cut back by 7 bases and J by 7 bases. This CDR3 is 13 amino acids long. Germline assignment: CDR1 MDHEN and CDR2 SYDVKM. CDR3 coding DNA: TGTGCCAGCAAAGACAGGGATCCGTCTGGCTACACCTTC. Translating it yields CASKDRDPSGYTF.